These 2 T cell receptor beta chains came from one sample sequenced in a study of blood T cell repertoires in COVID-19. The data were produced by immunoSEQ multiplex PCR, yet TCRdb's version contains in-frame clones alone and is incomplete. The sample holds a few hundred thousand clones, roughly 86% seen once. Sequenced: peripheral blood. Every receptor here comes from a human donor in a cohort sampled during active COVID-19.

This chain joins TRBV7-6 and TRBJ1-5; D gene ambiguous. The V gene's germline CDR1 is SGHVS and CDR2 FNYEAQ. Trimming stripped 5 bases from V and 0 bases from J, with 5 bases between. The CDR3 runs to 13 residues. CDR3 in DNA: TGTGCCAGCAGCACATATAGCAATCAGCCCCAGCATTTT. Translated, it gives CASSTYSNQPQHF.

V is TRBV27 and J is TRBJ2-7, with 9 bases that match TRBD1. V lost 8 bases and J lost 7; bases outside the gene matches: 12. This CDR3 spans 14 amino acids. In germline, CDR1 is MNHEY, CDR2 SMNVEV (reference sequence). The CDR3 region is CASYLGTGFIEQYF. CDR3 sequence (DNA): TGTGCCAGCTACCTTGGGACAGGGTTCATTGAGCAGTACTTC.